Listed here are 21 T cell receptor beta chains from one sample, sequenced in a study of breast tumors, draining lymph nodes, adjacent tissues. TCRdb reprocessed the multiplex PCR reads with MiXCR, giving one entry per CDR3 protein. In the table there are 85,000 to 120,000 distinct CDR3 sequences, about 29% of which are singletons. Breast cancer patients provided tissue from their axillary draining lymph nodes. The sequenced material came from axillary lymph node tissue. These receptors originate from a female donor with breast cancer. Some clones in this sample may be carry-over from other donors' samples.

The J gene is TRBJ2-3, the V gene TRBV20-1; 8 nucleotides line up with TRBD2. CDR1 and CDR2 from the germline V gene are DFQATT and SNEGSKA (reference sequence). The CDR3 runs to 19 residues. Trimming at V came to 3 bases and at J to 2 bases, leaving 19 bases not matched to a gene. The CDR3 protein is CSARCAPGLGAVHTDTQYF. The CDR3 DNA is TGCAGTGCTAGGTGCGCACCGGGACTAGGGGCAGTACACACAGATACGCAGTATTTT.

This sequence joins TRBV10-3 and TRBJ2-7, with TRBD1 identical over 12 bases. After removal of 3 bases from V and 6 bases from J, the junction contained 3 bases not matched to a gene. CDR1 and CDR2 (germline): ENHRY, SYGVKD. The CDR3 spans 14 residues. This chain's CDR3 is CAISERDRGREQYF. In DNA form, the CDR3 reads TGTGCCATCAGTGAAAGGGACAGGGGGCGCGAGCAGTACTTC.

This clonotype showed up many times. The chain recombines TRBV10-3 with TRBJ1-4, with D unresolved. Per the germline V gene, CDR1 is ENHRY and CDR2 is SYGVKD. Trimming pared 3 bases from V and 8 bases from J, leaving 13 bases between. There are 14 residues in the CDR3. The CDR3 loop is CAISEWRGEEKLFF. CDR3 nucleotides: TGTGCCATCAGTGAATGGCGAGGAGAAGAAAAACTGTTTTTT.

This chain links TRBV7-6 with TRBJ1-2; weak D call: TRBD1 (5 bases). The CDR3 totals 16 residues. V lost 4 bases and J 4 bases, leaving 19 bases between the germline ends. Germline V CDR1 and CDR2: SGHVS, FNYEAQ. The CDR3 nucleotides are TGTGCCAGCAGCTCAACCTCATCCGGGACCAGCTATGGCTACACCTTC. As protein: CASSSTSSGTSYGYTF.

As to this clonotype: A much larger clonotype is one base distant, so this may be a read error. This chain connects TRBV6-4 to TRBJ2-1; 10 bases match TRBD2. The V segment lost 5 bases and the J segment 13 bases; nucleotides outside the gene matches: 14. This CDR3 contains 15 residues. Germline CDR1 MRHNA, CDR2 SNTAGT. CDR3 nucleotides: TGTGCCAGCAGTTCCGGGGCTAGCGGGAGAGGAGGTCAGTTCTTC. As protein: CASSSGASGRGGQFF.

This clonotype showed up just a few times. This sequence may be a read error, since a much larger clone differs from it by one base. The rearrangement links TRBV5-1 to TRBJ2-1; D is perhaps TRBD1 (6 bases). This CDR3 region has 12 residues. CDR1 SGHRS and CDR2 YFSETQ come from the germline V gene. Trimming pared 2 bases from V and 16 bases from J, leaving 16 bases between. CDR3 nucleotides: TGCGCCAGCAGCTTACCACAGGGCCCGAGCTTCTTC. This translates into CASSLPQGPSFF.

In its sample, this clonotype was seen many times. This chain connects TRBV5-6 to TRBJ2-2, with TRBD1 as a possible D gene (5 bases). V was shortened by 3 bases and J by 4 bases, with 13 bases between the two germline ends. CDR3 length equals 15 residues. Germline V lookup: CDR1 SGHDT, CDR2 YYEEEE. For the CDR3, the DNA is TGTGCCAGCAGCTGGCCAGGGTCTTTCACCGGGGAGCTGTTTTTT. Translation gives CASSWPGSFTGELFF.

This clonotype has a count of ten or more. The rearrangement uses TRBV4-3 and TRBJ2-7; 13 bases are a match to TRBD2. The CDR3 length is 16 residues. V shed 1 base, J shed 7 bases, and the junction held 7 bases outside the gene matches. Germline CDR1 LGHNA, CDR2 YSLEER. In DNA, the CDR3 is TGCGCCAGCAGCCAAGTAACTAGCGGGGGGGCAGGAGAGCAGTACTTC. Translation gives CASSQVTSGGAGEQYF.

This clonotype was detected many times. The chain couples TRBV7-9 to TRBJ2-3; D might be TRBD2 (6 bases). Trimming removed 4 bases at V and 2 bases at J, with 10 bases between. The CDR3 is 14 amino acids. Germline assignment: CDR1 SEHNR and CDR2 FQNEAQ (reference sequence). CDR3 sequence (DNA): TGTGCCAGCAGCTGGGACTTTTCCACAGATACGCAGTATTTT. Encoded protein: CASSWDFSTDTQYF.

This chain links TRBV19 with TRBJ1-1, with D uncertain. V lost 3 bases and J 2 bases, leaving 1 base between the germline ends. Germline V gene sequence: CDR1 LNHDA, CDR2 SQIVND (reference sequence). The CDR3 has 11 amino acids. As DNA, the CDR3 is TGTGCCAGTAGTATTAACACTGAAGCTTTCTTT. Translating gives CASSINTEAFF.

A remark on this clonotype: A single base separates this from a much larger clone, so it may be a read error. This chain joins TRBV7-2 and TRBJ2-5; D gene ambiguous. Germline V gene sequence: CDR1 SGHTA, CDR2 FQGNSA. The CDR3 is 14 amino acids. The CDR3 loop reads CASSLGRSQEAQYF. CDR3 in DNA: TGTGCCAGCAGCTTAGGTCGATCCCAAGAGGCCCAGTACTTC.

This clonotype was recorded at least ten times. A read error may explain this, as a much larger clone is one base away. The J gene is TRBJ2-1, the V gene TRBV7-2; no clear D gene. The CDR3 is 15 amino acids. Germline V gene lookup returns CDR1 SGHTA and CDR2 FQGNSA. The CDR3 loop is CANSTLRNSYNEQFF. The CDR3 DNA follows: TGTGCCAACAGCACCCTCAGGAACTCCTACAATGAGCAGTTCTTC. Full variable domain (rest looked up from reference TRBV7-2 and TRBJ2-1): GAGVSQSPSNKVTEKGKDVELRCDPISGHTALYWYRQSLGQGLEFLIYFQGNSAPDKSGLPSDRFSAERTGGSVSTLTIQRTQQEDSAVYLCANSTLRNSYNEQFFGPGTRLTVL.

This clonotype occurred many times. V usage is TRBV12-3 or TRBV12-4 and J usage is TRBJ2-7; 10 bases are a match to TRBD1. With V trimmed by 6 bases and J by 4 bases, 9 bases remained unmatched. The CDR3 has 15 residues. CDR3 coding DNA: TGTGCCAGCAGACTCGGACAGGGGGGAGTTTACGAGCAGTACTTC. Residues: CASRLGQGGVYEQYF.

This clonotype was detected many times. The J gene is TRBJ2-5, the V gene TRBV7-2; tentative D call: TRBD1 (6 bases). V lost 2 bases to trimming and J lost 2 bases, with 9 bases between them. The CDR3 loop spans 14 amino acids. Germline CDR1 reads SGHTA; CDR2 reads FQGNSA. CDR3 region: CASSLRTVQETQYF. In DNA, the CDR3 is TGTGCCAGCAGCTTAAGGACAGTTCAAGAGACCCAGTACTTC. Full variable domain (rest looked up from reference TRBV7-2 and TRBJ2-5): GAGVSQSPSNKVTEKGKDVELRCDPISGHTALYWYRQSLGQGLEFLIYFQGNSAPDKSGLPSDRFSAERTGGSVSTLTIQRTQQEDSAVYLCASSLRTVQETQYFGPGTRLLVL.

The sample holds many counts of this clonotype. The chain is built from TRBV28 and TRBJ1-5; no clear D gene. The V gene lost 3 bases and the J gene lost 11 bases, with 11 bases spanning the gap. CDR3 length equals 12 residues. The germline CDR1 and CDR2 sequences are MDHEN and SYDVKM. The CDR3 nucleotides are TGTGCCAGCAGTTTTCAGGTTACGGCCCAGCATTTT. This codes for CASSFQVTAQHF.

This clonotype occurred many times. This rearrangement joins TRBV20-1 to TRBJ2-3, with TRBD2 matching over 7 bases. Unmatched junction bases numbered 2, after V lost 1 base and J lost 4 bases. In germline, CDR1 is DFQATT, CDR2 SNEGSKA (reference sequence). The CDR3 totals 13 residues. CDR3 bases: TGCAGTGCTAGAGTGGGGGGGTCAGATACGCAGTATTTT. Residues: CSARVGGSDTQYF.

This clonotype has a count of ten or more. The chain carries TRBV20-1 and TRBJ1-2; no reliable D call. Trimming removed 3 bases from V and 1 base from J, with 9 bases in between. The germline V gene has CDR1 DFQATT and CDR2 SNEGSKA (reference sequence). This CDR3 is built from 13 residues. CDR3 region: CSARSVVNYGYTF. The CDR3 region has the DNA TGCAGTGCTAGGTCCGTTGTTAACTATGGCTACACCTTC.

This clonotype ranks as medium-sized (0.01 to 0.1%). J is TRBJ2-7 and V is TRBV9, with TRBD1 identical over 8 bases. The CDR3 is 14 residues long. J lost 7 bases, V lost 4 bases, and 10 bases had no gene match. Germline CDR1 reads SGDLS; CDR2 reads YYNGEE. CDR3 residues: CASSSRAGGGEQYF. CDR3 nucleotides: TGTGCCAGCAGCTCGCGGGCAGGGGGCGGTGAGCAGTACTTC.

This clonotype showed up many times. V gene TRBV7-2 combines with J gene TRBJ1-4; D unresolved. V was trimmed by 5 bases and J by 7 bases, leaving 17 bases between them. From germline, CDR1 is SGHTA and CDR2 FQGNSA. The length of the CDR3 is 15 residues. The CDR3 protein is CASSPPSSKAEKLFF. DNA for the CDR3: TGTGCCAGCAGCCCCCCGTCCTCTAAGGCTGAAAAACTGTTTTTT. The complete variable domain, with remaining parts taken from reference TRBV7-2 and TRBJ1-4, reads GAGVSQSPSNKVTEKGKDVELRCDPISGHTALYWYRQSLGQGLEFLIYFQGNSAPDKSGLPSDRFSAERTGGSVSTLTIQRTQQEDSAVYLCASSPPSSKAEKLFFGSGTQLSVL.

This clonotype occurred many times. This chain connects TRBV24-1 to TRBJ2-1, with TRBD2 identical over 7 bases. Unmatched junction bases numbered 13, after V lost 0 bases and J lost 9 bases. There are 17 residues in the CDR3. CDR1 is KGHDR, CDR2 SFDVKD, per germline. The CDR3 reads CATSDLGGGEPPSEQFF. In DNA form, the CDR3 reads TGTGCCACCAGTGATTTGGGGGGGGGGGAACCTCCTAGTGAGCAGTTCTTC.

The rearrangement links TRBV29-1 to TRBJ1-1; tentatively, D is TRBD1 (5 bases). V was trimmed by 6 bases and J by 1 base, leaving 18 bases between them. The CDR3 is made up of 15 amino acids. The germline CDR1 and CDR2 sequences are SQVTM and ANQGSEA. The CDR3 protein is CSVTLRGSSNTEAFF. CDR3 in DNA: TGCAGCGTAACCCTAAGGGGCAGTTCGAACACTGAAGCTTTCTTT.